Here is one T cell receptor beta chain with its context. Its target is not known. This specimen belongs to a study of chemoradiotherapy in HPV16-positive cancers. Turning to the study itself: Candidate HPV-specific clones and shared TCR motifs came from a couple of HPV16-positive patients.

Profiled with immunoSEQ multiplex PCR; TCRdb holds only in-frame clones, not every one. The table lists about 12,000 clones, 86% of them singletons. General study points: Functional assays defining HPV-specific T cells used only a couple of HPV16-positive patients. Candidate HPV-specific clones and E7-related TCR motifs grew in tumor during treatment.

Germline V gene lookup returns CDR1 SGHTA and CDR2 FQGNSA. This CDR3 contains 15 residues. V lost 0 bases to trimming and J lost 5 bases; unmatched junction nucleotides: 4. This TCR came from a human donor with HPV-associated anogenital cancer. V is TRBV7-2 and J is TRBJ2-5, with 9 bases that match TRBD2. Sample: blood, taken from a patient who underwent chemoradiotherapy. The CDR3 loop reads CASSLAGLAPETQYF. The CDR3 region has the DNA TGTGCCAGCAGCTTAGCTGGACTAGCGCCGGAGACCCAGTACTTC.